This T cell receptor beta chain was obtained from a study of blood T cell repertoires in COVID-19. Study-level background: Acute-phase and convalescent COVID-19 samples originated in the United States, Italy and Spain. PBMCs, B-cell-depleted T cells, or T cells were the source of the cDNA or gDNA that made up the material.

In the original workflow: Nucleated cell number was recorded as an estimate derived from reference gene primer amplification. Only in-frame clones appear in the TCRdb table, and some are missing; sequencing was by immunoSEQ multiplex PCR. V and J calls and clone size are those listed in that table; D and trimming were worked out from the DNA. This table holds about 170,000 clones, roughly 90% found once. The V end lost 8 bases, the J end lost 1 base, and 19 bases lay between the germline ends. CDR1 and CDR2 from the germline V gene are KGHDR and SFDVKD. The CDR3 is 16 amino acids. The chain couples TRBV24-1 to TRBJ1-2; possible D gene TRBD1, 6 bases. The source material was peripheral blood. The source is a woman aged 45 to 65 with acute or convalescent COVID-19. The CDR3 sequence: CATIQAGAPDNYGYTF. The CDR3 region has the DNA TGTGCCACCATCCAAGCAGGGGCACCAGATAACTATGGCTACACCTTC.